The 27 T cell receptor beta chains listed next were all sequenced from one sample in a study of blood T cell repertoires in COVID-19. Generated by immunoSEQ multiplex PCR, the TCRdb table keeps only in-frame clones and is missing some. Here the sample spans hundreds of thousands of clones, approximately 86% being singletons. Sequenced: PBMCs or T cells enriched from blood (not recorded which). The receptor set was obtained from a woman between 18 and 29 years old who had recovered from COVID-19.

J is TRBJ1-5 and V is TRBV2, with D unresolved. CDR3 length: 14 residues. Germline CDR1 reads SNHLY; CDR2 reads FYNNEI. The V gene lost 6 bases and the J gene lost 2 bases, with 11 bases spanning the gap. CDR3 bases: TGTGCCAGCAGCGCAGGTCAGGGCAATCAGCCCCAGCATTTT. It translates to CASSAGQGNQPQHF.

This clone was detected a few times. This chain links TRBV4-2 with TRBJ1-2; TRBD1 agrees at 12 bases. Germline trimming cut 1 base from V and 0 bases from J; bases unmatched to any gene: 15. This CDR3 has 21 residues. Looked up from germline, CDR1 is LGHNA and CDR2 is YNFKEQ. The CDR3 region is CASSQVGRRDRGPLANYGYTF. CDR3 DNA sequence: TGTGCCAGCAGCCAAGTCGGCCGACGGGACAGGGGGCCCTTAGCTAACTATGGCTACACCTTC.

This chain links TRBV9 with TRBJ1-2, with 9 bases that match TRBD1. Per germline, CDR1 SGDLS and CDR2 YYNGEE. This CDR3 has 13 residues. Trimming at V came to 2 bases and at J to 8 bases, leaving 4 bases not matched to a gene. Here the CDR3 DNA reads TGTGCCAGCAGCGTTGGGACAGGGATAGGCTACACCTTC. Its protein product is CASSVGTGIGYTF. The whole variable domain, remainder taken from reference TRBV9 and TRBJ1-2, is DSGVTQTPKHLITATGQRVTLRCSPRSGDLSVYWYQQSLDQGLQFLIQYYNGEERAKGNILERFSAQQFPDLHSELNLSSLELGDSALYFCASSVGTGIGYTFGSGTRLTVV.

V and J are TRBV18 and TRBJ2-7; D is perhaps TRBD1 (6 bases). The V end was cut by 1 base, the J end by 0 bases, with 10 bases between. The CDR3 sequence is 15 residues long. Germline V gene sequence: CDR1 KGHSH, CDR2 LQKENI. This chain's CDR3 is CASSPRDKSSYEQYF. The CDR3 region has the DNA TGTGCCAGCTCACCACGGGACAAGAGCTCCTACGAGCAGTACTTC.

This chain connects TRBV11-1 to TRBJ2-7; D gene unclear. The CDR3 sequence is 15 residues long. The V and J ends lost 1 base and 0 bases respectively, with 10 bases between them. The V gene's germline CDR1 is SGHAT and CDR2 FQDESV (reference sequence). DNA for the CDR3: TGTGCCAGCAGCTTAGTGGGCAGTCTCTCCTACGAGCAGTACTTC. Protein sequence: CASSLVGSLSYEQYF.

The DNA for the CDR3 is TGCGCCAGCAGCCAGCGGGACTCAGCAGGCTATGGCTACACCTTC. Amino acid sequence: CASSQRDSAGYGYTF. The chain recombines TRBV4-1 with TRBJ1-2; a possible D gene is TRBD1 (5 bases). Per the germline V gene, CDR1 is MGHRA and CDR2 is YSYEKL. Trimming removed 3 bases from V and 4 bases from J, with 15 bases in between. The CDR3 sequence is 15 residues long.

This chain links TRBV6-5 with TRBJ2-7, with a weak D call TRBD1 (5 bases). Trimming took 8 bases from V and 2 from J, leaving 16 bases between them. The CDR3 totals 14 residues. In germline, CDR1 is MNHEY, CDR2 SVGAGI. The CDR3 DNA reads TGTGCCAGCGAGTCGCCGACAGCGACCTACGAGCAGTACTTC. Amino acids: CASESPTATYEQYF.

As DNA, the CDR3 is TGTGCCAGCAGCCCTCGACTGAGCACAGATACGCAGTATTTT. This gives the protein CASSPRLSTDTQYF. The chain links TRBV16 to TRBJ2-3, with D unresolved. CDR1 KGHSY and CDR2 FQNENV come from the germline V gene. Trimming stripped 4 bases from V and 0 bases from J, with 8 bases between. This CDR3 region has 14 residues.

This chain joins TRBV27 and TRBJ2-3; maybe TRBD2 (5 bases). This CDR3 comprises 15 residues. CDR1 is MNHEY, CDR2 SMNVEV, per germline (reference sequence). V was pared by 1 base and J by 6 bases, with 14 bases between. CDR3 coding DNA: TGTGCCAGCAGTTTATTCGGAGGAGTTGGCGATACGCAGTATTTT. Protein: CASSLFGGVGDTQYF.

The sample holds one count of this clone. This chain joins TRBV11-1 and TRBJ1-6; no definite D call. The V gene lost 5 bases and the J gene lost 13 bases, with 12 bases spanning the gap. The CDR3 runs 12 residues. Per germline, CDR1 SGHAT and CDR2 FQDESV (reference sequence). Written as DNA, the CDR3 is TGTGCCAGCAGCCACGGGGAGAGGCCCCTCCACTTT. This gives the protein CASSHGERPLHF.

The chain uses TRBV4-2 and TRBJ1-5; TRBD1 might be the D (6 bases). Germline V gene sequence: CDR1 LGHNA, CDR2 YNFKEQ. The CDR3 has 14 amino acids. Trimming left V 0 bases short and J 6 bases short, with 9 bases between. The CDR3 sequence: CASSQDQGSQPQHF. The CDR3 region has the DNA TGTGCCAGCAGCCAAGATCAGGGGAGTCAGCCCCAGCATTTT.

This clone was counted at least ten times. The chain employs TRBV13 and TRBJ1-2; 7 bases are a match to TRBD1. Germline trimming cut 5 bases from V and 5 bases from J; bases unmatched to any gene: 11. In germline, CDR1 is PRHDT, CDR2 FYEKMQ (reference sequence). The CDR3 is made up of 15 amino acids. In nucleotides, the CDR3 is TGTGCCAGCAGCCCTGACAGGGAAATTATATATGGCTACACCTTC. Translating it yields CASSPDREIIYGYTF.

The chain carries TRBV27 and TRBJ1-5, with 11 bases fitting TRBD1. Losses at the gene ends were 2 bases for V and 4 bases for J; bases not matched to a gene: 13. The CDR3 runs 19 residues. In germline, CDR1 is MNHEY, CDR2 SMNVEV (reference sequence). CDR3 residues: CASSLNGPDRGPGNQPQHF. In nucleotides, the CDR3 is TGTGCCAGCAGTTTAAATGGGCCGGACAGGGGGCCGGGAAATCAGCCCCAGCATTTT.

The chain combines TRBV6-2 or TRBV6-3 with TRBJ2-5, with D unresolved. V was trimmed by 0 bases and J by 9 bases, leaving 11 bases between them. Looked up from germline, CDR1 is MNHEY and CDR2 is SVGEGT. The CDR3 loop spans 13 amino acids. CDR3 sequence reads: CASSYSITIAQYF. CDR3 nucleotides: TGTGCCAGCAGTTACTCGATCACCATAGCCCAGTACTTC.

J is TRBJ1-2 and V is TRBV9; D unresolved. V lost 3 bases, J lost 5 bases, and 23 bases lay in between. CDR3 length: 17 amino acids. Germline CDR1 SGDLS, CDR2 YYNGEE. CDR3 loop: CASSGRGRPGIRYGYTF. CDR3 in DNA: TGTGCCAGCAGCGGAAGAGGGCGTCCTGGAATCCGATATGGCTACACCTTC.

As for this clone: Other DNA sequences of this sample code for an identical CDR3. The chain employs TRBV7-9 and TRBJ1-1; D unresolved. The germline V and J ends were trimmed by 2 bases and 3 bases, with 7 bases remaining between them. Germline lookup yields CDR1 SEHNR and CDR2 FQNEAQ (reference sequence). The CDR3 is 13 amino acids. CDR3 sequence reads: CASSLQRDTEAFF. As DNA, the CDR3 is TGTGCCAGCAGCTTACAGCGAGACACTGAAGCTTTCTTT.

This clone appeared a single time. The gene calls are TRBV6-5 and TRBJ1-4; 8 bases match TRBD1. Germline CDR1 MNHEY, CDR2 SVGAGI. With V trimmed by 5 bases and J by 7 bases, 9 bases remained unmatched. This CDR3 contains 15 residues. CDR3 in DNA: TGTGCCAGCAGTCGCGACAGGGGAGGGGGTGAAAAACTGTTTTTT. Protein: CASSRDRGGGEKLFF.

This rearrangement joins TRBV27 to TRBJ1-6; unclear D gene. CDR1 and CDR2 (germline): MNHEY, SMNVEV (reference sequence). Trimming shortened V by 2 bases and J by 6 bases, and 14 bases separated the two germline ends. CDR3 length: 16 residues. The chain's CDR3 is CASSLGSETGNSPLHF. CDR3 nucleotides: TGTGCCAGCAGTTTAGGCTCCGAGACGGGTAATTCACCCCTCCACTTT.

This sequence joins TRBV28 and TRBJ1-2, with 9 bases fitting TRBD1. The junction had 11 bases not matched to a gene; V was cut back by 6 bases and J by 3 bases. The CDR3 contains 16 residues. The germline CDR1 and CDR2 sequences are MDHEN and SYDVKM. CDR3 coding DNA: TGTGCCAGCAGGGTGAATCCGGGACAGGGTGACTATGGCTACACCTTC. This encodes CASRVNPGQGDYGYTF.

This chain links TRBV2 with TRBJ1-1; no reliable D call. Germline assignment: CDR1 SNHLY and CDR2 FYNNEI. The V and J ends lost 3 bases and 6 bases respectively, with 5 bases between them. This CDR3 comprises 11 residues. CDR3 DNA: TGTGCCAGCAGTGATATCGCTGAAGCTTTCTTT. Amino acid sequence: CASSDIAEAFF.

The V call is TRBV28, the J call TRBJ2-4, with 8 bases lining up with TRBD1. The CDR3 runs to 18 residues. The V gene end was trimmed by 5 bases and the J gene end by 1 base; junction bases not matched to a gene: 13. Germline V gene sequence: CDR1 MDHEN, CDR2 SYDVKM. The CDR3 spells CASSLRGQDYYAKNIQYF. CDR3 DNA sequence: TGTGCCAGCAGTCTTAGGGGACAGGACTATTATGCCAAAAACATTCAGTACTTC.

J is TRBJ2-3 and V is TRBV4-1, with TRBD1 matching 7 bases. This CDR3 spans 17 amino acids. Germline V CDR1 and CDR2: MGHRA, YSYEKL. V gave up 4 bases and J gave up 4 bases; unmatched junction bases: 14. The CDR3 DNA reads TGCGCCAGCAGCCCCACAGGGGCAGGGGAGTTCCCAGATACGCAGTATTTT. Its protein product is CASSPTGAGEFPDTQYF.

This chain connects TRBV12-5 to TRBJ1-2; 11 nucleotides match TRBD1. Germline lookup yields CDR1 LGHNT and CDR2 FRNRAP. This CDR3 is built from 13 residues. V trimming: 6 bases; J trimming: 5 bases; junction bases outside the gene matches: 2. The DNA for the CDR3 is TGTGCTAGTGGCGGGACAGGGGGGTATGGCTACACCTTC. It translates to CASGGTGGYGYTF.

The chain carries TRBV24-1 and TRBJ2-7, with 8 nucleotides matching TRBD2. CDR3 length: 15 amino acids. Germline values: CDR1 KGHDR, CDR2 SFDVKD. Trimming at V came to 1 base and at J to 3 bases, leaving 4 bases not matched to a gene. DNA of the CDR3: TGTGCCACCAGTGATTTTAGCGGGACGAGCTACGAGCAGTACTTC. This sequence encodes CATSDFSGTSYEQYF.

J is TRBJ1-2 and V is TRBV28, with D possibly matching TRBD1 (5 bases). The CDR3 length is 15 residues. V lost 4 bases and J lost 4, with 16 bases in between. The germline V gene has CDR1 MDHEN and CDR2 SYDVKM. The CDR3 nucleotides are TGTGCCAGCAGTTCCCCCTGGGGGGGGACCTATGGCTACACCTTC. Translated: CASSSPWGGTYGYTF.

V usage is TRBV7-2 and J usage is TRBJ1-2; 10 bases line up with TRBD1. Trimming cost V 5 bases and J 2 bases; bases outside gene matches: 2. CDR1 and CDR2 (germline): SGHTA, FQGNSA. The CDR3 sequence is 14 residues long. The CDR3 protein is CASSQGQGNYGYTF. The CDR3 bases are TGTGCCAGCAGCCAGGGACAGGGGAACTATGGCTACACCTTC. Based on the CDR3 plus reference TRBV7-2 and TRBJ1-2, the full variable domain is GAGVSQSPSNKVTEKGKDVELRCDPISGHTALYWYRQSLGQGLEFLIYFQGNSAPDKSGLPSDRFSAERTGGSVSTLTIQRTQQEDSAVYLCASSQGQGNYGYTFGSGTRLTVV.

The chain employs TRBV5-8 and TRBJ1-1; 10 bases are shared with TRBD1. This CDR3 region has 18 residues. Germline-derived CDR1 and CDR2 are SGHTS and YDEGEE. V was clipped by 2 bases and J by 0 bases; unmatched bases: 10. DNA of the CDR3: TGTGCCAGCAGCTTATCTGGGGGGACAGGGGCCATGAACACTGAAGCTTTCTTT. Protein: CASSLSGGTGAMNTEAFF.